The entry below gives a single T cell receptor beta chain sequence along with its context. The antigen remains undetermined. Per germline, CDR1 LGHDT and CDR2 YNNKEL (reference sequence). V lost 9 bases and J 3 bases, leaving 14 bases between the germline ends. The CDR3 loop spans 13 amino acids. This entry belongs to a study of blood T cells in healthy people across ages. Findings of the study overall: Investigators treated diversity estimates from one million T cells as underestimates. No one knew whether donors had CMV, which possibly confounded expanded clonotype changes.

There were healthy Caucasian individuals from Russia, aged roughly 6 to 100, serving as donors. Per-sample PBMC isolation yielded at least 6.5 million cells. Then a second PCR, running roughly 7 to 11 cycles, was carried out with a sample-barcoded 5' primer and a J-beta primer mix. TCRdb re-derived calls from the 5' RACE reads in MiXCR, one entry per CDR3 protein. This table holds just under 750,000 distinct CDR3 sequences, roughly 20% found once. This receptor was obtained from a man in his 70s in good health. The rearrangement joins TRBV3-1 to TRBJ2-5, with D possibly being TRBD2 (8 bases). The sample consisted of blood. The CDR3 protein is CASSGTVKETQYF. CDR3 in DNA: TGTGCCAGTAGCGGGACAGTCAAAGAGACCCAGTACTTC.